Listed below are T cell receptor beta chains from one sample, sequenced in a study of blood T cell repertoires in COVID-19. Using immunoSEQ multiplex PCR, the repertoire was profiled, and TCRdb retains in-frame clones only, with some absent. The sample holds about 340,000 clones, approximately 82% seen once. Sequenced sample: peripheral blood. The origin of the receptors is a man between 25 and 39 years old with active or convalescent COVID-19. Each CDR3 is given with its conserved first and last residue. Fields, in order: CDR3 protein, CDR3 DNA, clone size, D gene, J gene, V gene. D genes are given only for firm matches. Clone size is shown for a subset of rows, as once, few, many or a class of expanded clone.

CDR3 protein: CASSPRAPRGSYEQYF; CDR3 DNA: TGTGCCAGCAGCCCCAGAGCCCCCAGAGGATCCTACGAGCAGTACTTC; clone size: .; D gene: .; J gene: TRBJ2-7; V gene: TRBV9
CDR3 protein: CASSSAARDMYEQYF; CDR3 DNA: TGTGCCAGCAGCTCGGCCGCCCGGGACATGTACGAGCAGTACTTC; clone size: .; D gene: .; J gene: TRBJ2-7; V gene: TRBV7-9
CDR3 protein: CASSPLPGNTEAFF; CDR3 DNA: TGTGCCAGCTCACCACTACCGGGGAACACTGAAGCTTTCTTT; clone size: .; D gene: .; J gene: TRBJ1-1; V gene: TRBV18
CDR3 protein: CASSSSGASGSGPDTQYF; CDR3 DNA: TGTGCCAGCAGCTCTAGCGGTGCTAGCGGGAGTGGGCCCGATACGCAGTATTTT; clone size: .; D gene: TRBD2; J gene: TRBJ2-3; V gene: TRBV7-2
CDR3 protein: CASNSGGYGYTF; CDR3 DNA: TGTGCCAGCAACTCAGGGGGATACGGCTACACCTTC; clone size: .; D gene: TRBD1; J gene: TRBJ1-2; V gene: TRBV28
CDR3 protein: CASSKGLDYNEQFF; CDR3 DNA: TGTGCCAGCAGTAAAGGACTAGATTACAATGAGCAGTTCTTC; clone size: .; D gene: TRBD2; J gene: TRBJ2-1; V gene: TRBV6-2/TRBV6-3
CDR3 protein: CASSLREGGGETQYF; CDR3 DNA: TGTGCCAGCAGCCTACGGGAGGGCGGTGGAGAGACCCAGTACTTC; clone size: once; D gene: TRBD2; J gene: TRBJ2-5; V gene: TRBV7-9
CDR3 protein: CASSLAGGNNEQFF; CDR3 DNA: TGTGCCAGCAGCTTGGCGGGCGGGAACAATGAGCAGTTCTTC; clone size: .; D gene: .; J gene: TRBJ2-1; V gene: TRBV7-3
CDR3 protein: CASSQNEGTEAFF; CDR3 DNA: TGTGCCAGCAGTCAAAATGAGGGCACTGAAGCTTTCTTT; clone size: once; D gene: .; J gene: TRBJ1-1; V gene: TRBV27
CDR3 protein: CASSRTENQPQHF; CDR3 DNA: TGTGCCAGCTCACGAACGGAGAATCAGCCCCAGCATTTT; clone size: .; D gene: .; J gene: TRBJ1-5; V gene: TRBV18
CDR3 protein: CASSTAAGPGNTIYF; CDR3 DNA: TGTGCCAGCAGCACAGCGGCCGGTCCCGGAAACACCATATATTTT; clone size: few; D gene: .; J gene: TRBJ1-3; V gene: TRBV3-1/TRBV3-2
CDR3 protein: CASSSPPGQWAVGYGYTF; CDR3 DNA: TGTGCCAGCAGCTCACCGCCGGGACAATGGGCAGTAGGCTATGGCTACACCTTC; clone size: few; D gene: .; J gene: TRBJ1-2; V gene: TRBV7-9
CDR3 protein: CASSLDGGREQYF; CDR3 DNA: TGTGCCAGCAGCTTAGACGGGGGGCGTGAGCAGTACTTC; clone size: .; D gene: .; J gene: TRBJ2-7; V gene: TRBV7-2
CDR3 protein: CASSGGGGGYTF; CDR3 DNA: TGTGCCAGCAGCGGGGGAGGGGGAGGCTACACCTTC; clone size: once; D gene: .; J gene: TRBJ1-2; V gene: TRBV3-1/TRBV3-2
CDR3 protein: CASSPGGTIQPQHF; CDR3 DNA: TGTGCCAGCTCACCGGGAGGGACAATTCAGCCCCAGCATTTT; clone size: .; D gene: .; J gene: TRBJ1-5; V gene: TRBV18
CDR3 protein: CASSQMNTEAFF; CDR3 DNA: TGTGCCAGCAGTCAGATGAACACTGAAGCTTTCTTT; clone size: .; D gene: .; J gene: TRBJ1-1; V gene: TRBV6-5
CDR3 protein: CASSPLRGPRSNTGELFF; CDR3 DNA: TGTGCCAGCAGCCCCCTAAGGGGGCCTAGGTCGAACACCGGGGAGCTGTTTTTT; clone size: .; D gene: TRBD1; J gene: TRBJ2-2; V gene: TRBV11-2
CDR3 protein: CASSYSGRTGEGTEAFF; CDR3 DNA: TGTGCCAGCAGTTACTCAGGGAGGACAGGGGAGGGCACTGAAGCTTTCTTT; clone size: .; D gene: TRBD1; J gene: TRBJ1-1; V gene: TRBV6-2/TRBV6-3
CDR3 protein: CASSQGSAYNEQFF; CDR3 DNA: TGTGCCAGCAGCCAGGGGTCAGCCTACAATGAGCAGTTCTTC; clone size: few; D gene: .; J gene: TRBJ2-1; V gene: TRBV6-5
CDR3 protein: CASSQDLTSGGHSTDTQYF; CDR3 DNA: TGCGCCAGCAGCCAAGATCTAACTAGCGGGGGCCATAGCACAGATACGCAGTATTTT; clone size: .; D gene: TRBD2; J gene: TRBJ2-3; V gene: TRBV4-3
CDR3 protein: CASSHGGSYNEQFF; CDR3 DNA: TGTGCCAGCAGCCACGGCGGCTCCTACAATGAGCAGTTCTTC; clone size: .; D gene: .; J gene: TRBJ2-1; V gene: TRBV7-3
CDR3 protein: CASSLDLGGSYNEQFF; CDR3 DNA: TGTGCCAGCAGCTTGGATTTAGGGGGCTCCTACAATGAGCAGTTCTTC; clone size: few; D gene: .; J gene: TRBJ2-1; V gene: TRBV5-4
CDR3 protein: CASSPADTQYF; CDR3 DNA: TGTGCCAGCAGCCCAGCGGATACGCAGTATTTT; clone size: .; D gene: .; J gene: TRBJ2-3; V gene: TRBV7-9
CDR3 protein: CASSVNGLFGGELFF; CDR3 DNA: TGTGCCAGCAGCGTTAATGGACTATTCGGCGGGGAGCTGTTTTTT; clone size: .; D gene: .; J gene: TRBJ2-2; V gene: TRBV9
CDR3 protein: CASSPWGSGTTDTQYF; CDR3 DNA: TGTGCCAGCAGCCCGTGGGGTAGCGGGACGACAGATACGCAGTATTTT; clone size: .; D gene: TRBD2; J gene: TRBJ2-3; V gene: TRBV7-9
CDR3 protein: CASSFTGVQETQYF; CDR3 DNA: TGTGCCAGCAGCTTTACAGGGGTTCAAGAGACCCAGTACTTC; clone size: once; D gene: TRBD1; J gene: TRBJ2-5; V gene: TRBV5-6
CDR3 protein: CASSYSGGEKLFF; CDR3 DNA: TGTGCCAGCAGTTACTCAGGGGGAGAAAAACTGTTTTTT; clone size: .; D gene: .; J gene: TRBJ1-4; V gene: TRBV6-6
CDR3 protein: CASSLGGTVLNEQFF; CDR3 DNA: TGTGCCAGCAGCTTGGGGGGGACAGTCCTTAATGAGCAGTTCTTC; clone size: many; D gene: TRBD1; J gene: TRBJ2-1; V gene: TRBV5-6
CDR3 protein: CASSKDRGPTDTQYF; CDR3 DNA: TGTGCCAGTAGTAAGGACAGGGGCCCCACAGATACGCAGTATTTT; clone size: .; D gene: TRBD1; J gene: TRBJ2-3; V gene: TRBV19
CDR3 protein: CAWSVMGPDTQYF; CDR3 DNA: TGTGCCTGGAGTGTAATGGGCCCAGATACGCAGTATTTT; clone size: .; D gene: .; J gene: TRBJ2-3; V gene: TRBV30
CDR3 protein: CASSLRSLAVSYNEQFF; CDR3 DNA: TGTGCCAGCAGCTTGAGATCTCTAGCGGTCTCCTACAATGAGCAGTTCTTC; clone size: .; D gene: TRBD2; J gene: TRBJ2-1; V gene: TRBV5-5
CDR3 protein: CARPHGALGVPEQYF; CDR3 DNA: TGTGCCAGACCCCATGGGGCCCTAGGTGTCCCCGAGCAGTACTTC; clone size: once; D gene: .; J gene: TRBJ2-7; V gene: TRBV6-5
CDR3 protein: CASSSLSPTSGGTYEQYF; CDR3 DNA: TGTGCCAGCAGTTCCCTCTCCCCCACTAGCGGGGGGACCTACGAGCAGTACTTC; clone size: once; D gene: TRBD2; J gene: TRBJ2-7; V gene: TRBV6-2/TRBV6-3
CDR3 protein: CASSLHGGDNSPLHF; CDR3 DNA: TGTGCCAGCAGCTTACACGGGGGGGATAATTCACCCCTCCACTTT; clone size: few; D gene: .; J gene: TRBJ1-6; V gene: TRBV7-3
CDR3 protein: CASSREDRGLPLHF; CDR3 DNA: TGTGCCAGCAGCCGCGAGGACAGGGGGCTACCCCTCCACTTT; clone size: .; D gene: TRBD1; J gene: TRBJ1-6; V gene: TRBV3-1/TRBV3-2
CDR3 protein: CASSFSGDYGNTIYF; CDR3 DNA: TGCGCCAGCAGCTTCTCAGGGGACTACGGAAACACCATATATTTT; clone size: .; D gene: .; J gene: TRBJ1-3; V gene: TRBV5-1
CDR3 protein: CSASTGGQEETQYF; CDR3 DNA: TGCAGTGCTAGTACTGGAGGACAGGAAGAGACCCAGTACTTC; clone size: .; D gene: TRBD1; J gene: TRBJ2-5; V gene: TRBV20-1
CDR3 protein: CASSIGQETYEQYF; CDR3 DNA: TGTGCCAGCAGTATCGGACAGGAGACCTACGAGCAGTACTTC; clone size: once; D gene: TRBD1; J gene: TRBJ2-7; V gene: TRBV28
CDR3 protein: CASSGPGTSGVYEQYF; CDR3 DNA: TGTGCCAGCAGCGGTCCCGGGACTAGCGGGGTCTACGAGCAGTACTTC; clone size: .; D gene: .; J gene: TRBJ2-7; V gene: TRBV21-1
CDR3 protein: CASSLPSDRLFYTF; CDR3 DNA: TGTGCCAGCAGTTTACCCTCCGACAGATTGTTCTACACCTTC; clone size: .; D gene: .; J gene: TRBJ1-2; V gene: TRBV28
CDR3 protein: CASSQAAGNYGYTF; CDR3 DNA: TGCGCCAGCAGCCAAGCCGCGGGGAACTATGGCTACACCTTC; clone size: .; D gene: .; J gene: TRBJ1-2; V gene: TRBV4-1
CDR3 protein: CAWNRVRGPSGNTIYF; CDR3 DNA: TGTGCCTGGAATCGGGTGAGAGGGCCCTCTGGAAACACCATATATTTT; clone size: few; D gene: .; J gene: TRBJ1-3; V gene: TRBV30
CDR3 protein: CASSLTGTPTGELFF; CDR3 DNA: TGTGCCAGCAGCTTGACCGGGACTCCCACCGGGGAGCTGTTTTTT; clone size: once; D gene: .; J gene: TRBJ2-2; V gene: TRBV7-2
CDR3 protein: CASSELDYGTPHAYEQYF; CDR3 DNA: TGCGCCAGCAGTGAGTTAGATTACGGGACTCCTCATGCCTACGAGCAGTACTTC; clone size: .; D gene: .; J gene: TRBJ2-7; V gene: TRBV10-1
CDR3 protein: CASSPDRGTFPGYTF; CDR3 DNA: TGTGCCAGCAGTCCGGACAGGGGGACTTTTCCAGGCTACACCTTC; clone size: .; D gene: TRBD1; J gene: TRBJ1-2; V gene: TRBV6-6
CDR3 protein: CSVLLGYTF; CDR3 DNA: TGCAGTGTACTGCTAGGCTACACCTTC; clone size: .; D gene: .; J gene: TRBJ1-2; V gene: TRBV20-1
CDR3 protein: CASSLFTSGDTDTQYF; CDR3 DNA: TGCGCCAGCAGCTTGTTTACTAGCGGGGACACAGATACGCAGTATTTT; clone size: .; D gene: TRBD2; J gene: TRBJ2-3; V gene: TRBV5-1
CDR3 protein: CASSLSLAYNEQFF; CDR3 DNA: TGTGCCAGCAGTTTGAGCCTAGCCTACAATGAGCAGTTCTTC; clone size: .; D gene: .; J gene: TRBJ2-1; V gene: TRBV27
CDR3 protein: CASSLQGAGSNEQFF; CDR3 DNA: TGTGCCAGCAGCTTACAGGGGGCCGGGAGCAATGAGCAGTTCTTC; clone size: .; D gene: TRBD1; J gene: TRBJ2-1; V gene: TRBV5-6
CDR3 protein: CASGRGLNTEAFF; CDR3 DNA: TGTGCCAGCGGAAGGGGCCTTAACACTGAAGCTTTCTTT; clone size: .; D gene: .; J gene: TRBJ1-1; V gene: TRBV19
CDR3 protein: CASSLYDTQYF; CDR3 DNA: TGTGCCAGCAGTTTATATGATACGCAGTATTTT; clone size: .; D gene: .; J gene: TRBJ2-3; V gene: TRBV12-3/TRBV12-4
CDR3 protein: CASTRGSLSSGNTIYF; CDR3 DNA: TGTGCCAGCACCCGTGGTTCCCTAAGCTCTGGAAACACCATATATTTT; clone size: .; D gene: .; J gene: TRBJ1-3; V gene: TRBV7-9
CDR3 protein: CATSRGRVPELMNTEAFF; CDR3 DNA: TGTGCCACCAGCAGAGGTCGGGTTCCCGAACTCATGAACACTGAAGCTTTCTTT; clone size: .; D gene: .; J gene: TRBJ1-1; V gene: TRBV15
CDR3 protein: CASSGTGGDTGELFF; CDR3 DNA: TGTGCCAGCAGCGGAACAGGGGGGGACACCGGGGAGCTGTTTTTT; clone size: few; D gene: .; J gene: TRBJ2-2; V gene: TRBV7-3